A single sample is the source of the 20 T cell receptor beta chains below, sequenced in a study of graft-versus-host responses after intestinal transplantation. Measured with immunoSEQ multiplex PCR; TCRdb has only the in-frame clones, and not every one. In the table there are about 54,000 clones, 75% to 95% of which are singletons. The sample was PBMCs, taken nearly 670 days after intestinal transplant. The receptor source for this set is a human patient who received an intestinal transplant, so some T cells may come from the graft donor.

The rearrangement links TRBV27 to TRBJ1-2; TRBD1 matches 7 bases. The V and J ends lost 6 bases and 9 bases, in that order; junction bases with no gene match: 7. Germline V gives CDR1 MNHEY, CDR2 SMNVEV (reference sequence). This CDR3 comprises 12 residues. In nucleotides, the CDR3 is TGTGCCAGCAGAGGGACAGCGGAGCGCTACACCTTC. Its translation is CASRGTAERYTF.

CDR3 loop: CASSLLGFRDREINTEAFF. Written as DNA, the CDR3 is TGTGCCAGCAGCTTGTTGGGTTTCCGGGACAGGGAGATAAACACTGAAGCTTTCTTT. The chain recombines TRBV7-9 with TRBJ1-1; TRBD1 matches at 9 bases. CDR3 length equals 19 residues. Germline-derived CDR1 and CDR2 are SEHNR and FQNEAQ (reference sequence). Losses at the gene ends were 3 bases for V and 2 bases for J; bases not matched to a gene: 16.

V is TRBV7-3 and J is TRBJ1-5; 7 bases match TRBD1. J gave up 7 bases and V 5 bases, and 5 bases lay outside the gene matches. This CDR3 is 13 amino acids long. The V gene's germline CDR1 is SGHTA and CDR2 FQGTGA. Written as DNA, the CDR3 is TGTGCCAGCAGCCGAATGGACAGGCAGCCCCAGCATTTT. It codes for CASSRMDRQPQHF.

The chain employs TRBV5-1 and TRBJ2-2; 9 nucleotides match TRBD2. CDR1 is SGHRS and CDR2 is YFSETQ in the germline V gene. The CDR3 has 16 residues. Trimming cost V 5 bases and J 8 bases; bases outside gene matches: 13. CDR3 region: CASSSLLRGGLGELFF. The CDR3 DNA is TGCGCCAGCAGTTCTCTCCTGCGGGGGGGCCTTGGGGAGCTGTTTTTT.

In nucleotides, the CDR3 is TGTGCCAGCGAACAGACAGGGGGAAAGTCACCCCTCCACTTT. It specifies CASEQTGGKSPLHF. The chain links TRBV2 to TRBJ1-6; 9 bases line up with TRBD1. Germline CDR1 reads SNHLY; CDR2 reads FYNNEI. The V gene end was trimmed by 8 bases and the J gene end by 10 bases; junction bases not matched to a gene: 9. CDR3 length: 14 residues.

The rearrangement uses TRBV2 and TRBJ1-5; a possible D gene is TRBD1 (5 bases). The CDR3 loop spans 17 amino acids. V was cut by 1 base and J by 2 bases, with 15 bases left in between. In germline, CDR1 is SNHLY, CDR2 FYNNEI. This CDR3 is CASSEGRGGRGNQPQHF. As DNA, the CDR3 is TGTGCCAGCAGTGAAGGCCGGGGGGGGAGGGGCAATCAGCCCCAGCATTTT.

A single count supports this clone. The chain uses TRBV5-1 and TRBJ2-7; TRBD1 matches 8 bases. This CDR3 has 15 amino acids. Germline loops: CDR1 SGHRS, CDR2 YFSETQ. The J segment lost 3 bases and the V segment lost 5 bases, leaving 10 bases of the junction unmatched. This CDR3 is CASRLGTGSGYEQYF. The CDR3 DNA follows: TGCGCCAGCAGGCTTGGGACAGGATCAGGCTACGAGCAGTACTTC.

The J gene is TRBJ2-1, the V gene TRBV5-1; a possible D gene is TRBD1 (6 bases). The CDR3 is made up of 16 amino acids. From germline, CDR1 is SGHRS and CDR2 YFSETQ. Trimming took off 2 bases at V and 5 bases at J, with 17 bases between the two ends. CDR3 DNA: TGCGCCAGCAGCTTCGGACAGTTCGTTCTGGACAATGAGCAGTTCTTC. Translating it yields CASSFGQFVLDNEQFF.

The J gene is TRBJ1-2, the V gene TRBV7-6; 7 bases agree with TRBD1. V shed 2 bases, J shed 8 bases, and the junction held 5 bases outside the gene matches. Germline V lookup: CDR1 SGHVS, CDR2 FNYEAQ. The CDR3 extends over 13 amino acids. CDR3 sequence: CASSLRDSDGYTF. CDR3 DNA sequence: TGTGCCAGCAGCTTAAGGGACAGCGACGGCTACACCTTC.

This chain links TRBV29-1 with TRBJ1-3; D not resolved. This CDR3 region has 11 residues. Trimming shortened V by 5 bases and J by 3 bases, and 5 bases separated the two germline ends. Germline V gene lookup returns CDR1 SQVTM and CDR2 ANQGSEA. DNA for the CDR3: TGCAGCGTTAGTTTTGGAAACACCATATATTTT. Translation: CSVSFGNTIYF.

The chain uses TRBV2 and TRBJ1-3; tentative D call: TRBD1 (5 bases). Germline CDR1 reads SNHLY; CDR2 reads FYNNEI. Trimming took 8 bases from V and 4 from J, leaving 12 bases between them. This CDR3 is built from 13 residues. CDR3 region: CASGGRTGNTIYF. The CDR3, as DNA: TGTGCCAGCGGCGGGCGGACAGGAAACACCATATATTTT.

This chain links TRBV19 with TRBJ1-1; 7 positions agree with TRBD1. V shed 7 bases, J shed 3 bases, and the junction held 11 bases outside the gene matches. Germline values: CDR1 LNHDA, CDR2 SQIVND (reference sequence). The CDR3 totals 15 residues. CDR3 coding DNA: TGTGCCAGTATTCTAGGGGGCGAAGCGTACACTGAAGCTTTCTTT. Translating it yields CASILGGEAYTEAFF.

The chain couples TRBV5-1 to TRBJ2-1, with a tentative D call TRBD1 (7 bases). Germline assignment: CDR1 SGHRS and CDR2 YFSETQ. The V end was cut by 4 bases, the J end by 5 bases, with 22 bases between. The CDR3 totals 17 residues. Written as DNA, the CDR3 is TGCGCCAGCAGCCTCTTAAGGAGGGGGCTAGGGGACAATGAGCAGTTCTTC. As protein: CASSLLRRGLGDNEQFF.

The chain recombines TRBV7-9 with TRBJ1-4; no definite D call. The CDR3 sequence is 14 residues long. V dropped 8 bases and J dropped 8 bases, with 18 bases sitting between them. CDR1 and CDR2 from the germline V gene are SEHNR and FQNEAQ (reference sequence). The CDR3 reads CASLPTDPSEKLFF. The CDR3 region has the DNA TGTGCCAGCTTACCGACGGATCCTTCCGAAAAACTGTTTTTT.

V is TRBV18 and J is TRBJ2-2; D is unclear. V lost 3 bases and J lost 7, with 18 bases in between. There are 16 residues in the CDR3. CDR1 is KGHSH and CDR2 is LQKENI in the germline V gene. This CDR3 is CASSPPGVRLVGELFF. The DNA for the CDR3 is TGTGCCAGCTCACCCCCAGGAGTGCGATTGGTCGGGGAGCTGTTTTTT.

This clone came up a few times. The V gene is TRBV27, the J gene TRBJ1-6; D unclear. The CDR3 extends over 13 amino acids. Germline loops: CDR1 MNHEY, CDR2 SMNVEV (reference sequence). Trimming stripped 6 bases from V and 9 bases from J, with 12 bases between. CDR3 loop: CASRSTSSSPLHF. The DNA of the CDR3 is TGTGCCAGCAGGTCGACCAGCTCTTCACCCCTCCACTTT.

The CDR3, as DNA: TGTGCCAGCAGCTTGGGGGGTATGGGCACTGAAGCTTTCTTT. Protein sequence: CASSLGGMGTEAFF. The V gene is TRBV13, the J gene TRBJ1-1; maybe TRBD1 (5 bases). Per germline, CDR1 PRHDT and CDR2 FYEKMQ (reference sequence). V gave up 3 bases and J gave up 4 bases, with 12 bases separating them. There are 14 residues in the CDR3.

The chain uses TRBV11-3 and TRBJ1-1, with a weak D call TRBD1 (6 bases). Per the germline V gene, CDR1 is SGHNT and CDR2 is YENEEA. Trimming left V 5 bases short and J 6 bases short, with 16 bases between. There are 14 residues in the CDR3. CDR3 coding DNA: TGTGCCAGCAGCGCTCGAGGGGGGGCGGCTGAAGCTTTCTTT. Encoded protein: CASSARGGAAEAFF. Variable domain in full (rest from reference TRBV11-3 and TRBJ1-1): EAGVVQSPRYKIIEKKQPVAFWCNPISGHNTLYWYLQNLGQGPELLIRYENEEAVDDSQLPKDRFSAERLKGVDSTLKIQPAELGDSAVYLCASSARGGAAEAFFGQGTRLTVV.

This clone has more than one count but fewer than ten. The chain couples TRBV18 to TRBJ1-1; no firm D call. V was cut by 3 bases and J by 2 bases, with 10 bases left in between. CDR1 is KGHSH, CDR2 LQKENI, per germline. This CDR3 is built from 14 residues. CDR3 nucleotide sequence: TGTGCCAGCTCACCGGAGGCGGACAACACTGAAGCTTTCTTT. Translation gives CASSPEADNTEAFF.

The chain couples TRBV11-2 to TRBJ2-7; 8 bases are a match to TRBD1. The CDR3 contains 13 residues. J gave up 3 bases and V 4 bases, and 2 bases lay outside the gene matches. Germline CDR1 reads SGHAT; CDR2 reads FQNNGV. Here the CDR3 reads CASSWDRIYEQYF. The CDR3 DNA is TGTGCCAGCAGCTGGGACAGGATCTACGAGCAGTACTTC.